This paragraph covers one T cell receptor (beta chain) sequence. Its cognate antigen is unknown. One end of the junction does not line up with germline, which may come from a read error. The data were obtained in a study of cytomegalovirus exposure and HLA in healthy donors. Study-wide results and caveats: Reportedly, fewer N-insertions than the roughly 700-donor mean appeared in an Asian-associated ancestry cluster in a later analysis. TCR sequences were mostly rare, though some public TCRs occurred in many donors. An analysis was carried out at a later point. It showed that HLA-associated TCR beta chains were more clonally expanded than equally common non-associated chains. Most of the TCR beta V segments (in an earlier analysis) were productive either about 87% or about 30% of the time.

The primer mix had 60 Vbeta and 13 Jbeta primers. Profiled with immunoSEQ multiplex PCR; TCRdb holds only in-frame clones, not every one. Here the sample spans around 230,000 clones, roughly 84% being singletons. The material sequenced was PBMCs. The clonotype was recovered from a girl aged 2 to 10 in good health and CMV-seronegative.

The CDR3 coding sequence is TGTGCCAGCAGCGTCTTACAGGGGAACCCCTTC. This translates into CASSVLQGNPF. The genes are TRBV9 and TRBJ1-2; 7 nucleotides match TRBD1. The germline CDR1 and CDR2 sequences are SGDLS and YYNGEE. The CDR3 spans 11 residues.